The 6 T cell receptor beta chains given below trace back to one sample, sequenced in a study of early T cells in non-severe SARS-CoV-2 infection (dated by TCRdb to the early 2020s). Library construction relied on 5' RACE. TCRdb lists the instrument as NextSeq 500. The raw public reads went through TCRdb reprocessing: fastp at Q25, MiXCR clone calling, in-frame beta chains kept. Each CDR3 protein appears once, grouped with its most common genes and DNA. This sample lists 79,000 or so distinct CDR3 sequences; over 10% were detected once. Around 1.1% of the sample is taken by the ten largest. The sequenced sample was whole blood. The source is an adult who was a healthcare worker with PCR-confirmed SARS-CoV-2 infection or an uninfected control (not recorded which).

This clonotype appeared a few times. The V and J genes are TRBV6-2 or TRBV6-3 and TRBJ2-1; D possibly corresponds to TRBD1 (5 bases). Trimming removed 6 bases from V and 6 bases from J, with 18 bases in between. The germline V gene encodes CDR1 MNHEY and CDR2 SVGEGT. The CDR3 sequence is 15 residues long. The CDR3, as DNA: TGTGCCAGCAGCTCAGCCACAAGAGACAGCAATGAGCAGTTCTTC. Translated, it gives CASSSATRDSNEQFF.

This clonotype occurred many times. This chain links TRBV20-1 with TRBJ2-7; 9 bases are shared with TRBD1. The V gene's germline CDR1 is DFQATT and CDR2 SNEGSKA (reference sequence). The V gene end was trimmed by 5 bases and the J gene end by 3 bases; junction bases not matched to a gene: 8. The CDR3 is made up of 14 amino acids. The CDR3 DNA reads TGCAGTGCTCATAGACAGGGGGACCGCTACGAGCAGTACTTC. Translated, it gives CSAHRQGDRYEQYF.

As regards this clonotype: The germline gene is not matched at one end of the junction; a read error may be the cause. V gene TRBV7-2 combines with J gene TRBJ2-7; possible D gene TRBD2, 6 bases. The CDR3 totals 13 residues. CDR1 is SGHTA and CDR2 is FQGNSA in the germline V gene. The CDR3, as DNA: TGTGCCAGCACCTTACACTGGGGGAGGGAGCAGTACTTC. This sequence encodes CASTLHWGREQYF.

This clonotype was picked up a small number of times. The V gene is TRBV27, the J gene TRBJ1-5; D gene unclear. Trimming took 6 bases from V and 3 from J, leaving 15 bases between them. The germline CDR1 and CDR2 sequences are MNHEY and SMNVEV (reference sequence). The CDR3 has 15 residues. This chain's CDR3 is CASRGGQNHNQPQHF. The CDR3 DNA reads TGTGCCAGCAGGGGAGGGCAGAACCACAATCAGCCCCAGCATTTT.

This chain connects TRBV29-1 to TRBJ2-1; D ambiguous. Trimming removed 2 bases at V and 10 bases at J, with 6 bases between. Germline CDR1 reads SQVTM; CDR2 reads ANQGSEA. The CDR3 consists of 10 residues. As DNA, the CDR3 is TGCAGCGTTGAACTGGGGGAGCAGTTCTTC. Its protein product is CSVELGEQFF.

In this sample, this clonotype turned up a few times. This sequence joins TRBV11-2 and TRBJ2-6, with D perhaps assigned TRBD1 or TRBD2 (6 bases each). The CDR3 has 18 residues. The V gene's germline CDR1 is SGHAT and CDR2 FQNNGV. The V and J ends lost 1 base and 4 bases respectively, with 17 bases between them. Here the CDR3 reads CASSLVPGRTAGANVLTF. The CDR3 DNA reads TGTGCCAGCAGCTTAGTCCCAGGGAGGACAGCCGGGGCCAACGTCCTGACTTTC.